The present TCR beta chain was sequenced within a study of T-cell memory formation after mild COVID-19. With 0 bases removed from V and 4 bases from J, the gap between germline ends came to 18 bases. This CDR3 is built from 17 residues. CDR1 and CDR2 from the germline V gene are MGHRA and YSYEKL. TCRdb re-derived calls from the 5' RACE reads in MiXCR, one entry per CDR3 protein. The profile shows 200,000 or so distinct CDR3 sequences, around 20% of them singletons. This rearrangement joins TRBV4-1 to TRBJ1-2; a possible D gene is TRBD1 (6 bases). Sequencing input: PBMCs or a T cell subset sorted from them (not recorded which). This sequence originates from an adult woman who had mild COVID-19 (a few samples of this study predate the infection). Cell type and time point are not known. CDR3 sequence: CASSQEGRDIIFYGYTF. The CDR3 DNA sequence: TGCGCCAGCAGCCAAGAAGGAAGGGACATTATCTTCTATGGCTACACCTTC.